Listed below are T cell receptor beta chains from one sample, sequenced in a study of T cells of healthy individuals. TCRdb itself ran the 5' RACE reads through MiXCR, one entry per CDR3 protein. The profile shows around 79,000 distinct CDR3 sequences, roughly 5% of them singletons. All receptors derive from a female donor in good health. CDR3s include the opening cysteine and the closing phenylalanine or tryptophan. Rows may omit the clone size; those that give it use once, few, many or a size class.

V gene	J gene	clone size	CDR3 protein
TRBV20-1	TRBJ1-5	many	CSARDRGRGNQPQHF
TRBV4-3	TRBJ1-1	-	CASSQGLGQASAHMNTEAFF
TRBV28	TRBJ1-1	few	CASVPGGVPEAFF
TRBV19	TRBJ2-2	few	CASSPKTGDANTGELFF
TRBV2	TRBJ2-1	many	CASSELEVSYNEQFF
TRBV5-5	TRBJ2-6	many	CASSRTGQGSSGANVLTF
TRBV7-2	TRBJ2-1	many	CASSLGRSGVYEQFF
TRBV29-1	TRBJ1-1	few	CSVRNTWGEAFF
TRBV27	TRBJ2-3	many	CASSLTAGGLGTQYF
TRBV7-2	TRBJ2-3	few	CASSLFGPSGSLGTDTQYF
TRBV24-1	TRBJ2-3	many	CATSEGLAGGSDTQYF
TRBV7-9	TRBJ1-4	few	CASSLAQGNEKLFF
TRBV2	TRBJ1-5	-	CASRREGSGSNQPQHF
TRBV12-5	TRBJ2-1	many	CASGSHSNEQFF
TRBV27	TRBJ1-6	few	CASSFRGDNSPLHF
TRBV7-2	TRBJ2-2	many	CASSLHGGAGKMAGELFF
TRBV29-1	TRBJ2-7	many	CSVGQGPEQYF
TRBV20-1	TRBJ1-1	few	CSARDGQVMNTEAFF
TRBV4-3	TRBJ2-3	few	CASSQETTRNSVYTQYF
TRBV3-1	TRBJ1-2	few	CASSGQGRIDGYTF
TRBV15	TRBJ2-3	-	CATSRGGLDTQYF
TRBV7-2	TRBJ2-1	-	CASSLDWAGSYNEQFF
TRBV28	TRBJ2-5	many	CATRGFGGPQETQYF
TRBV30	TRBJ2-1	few	CAWSGREDEQFF
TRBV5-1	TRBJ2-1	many	CASSFPALAEPNEQFF
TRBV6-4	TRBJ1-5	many	CASVCPFGRQTNQPQHF
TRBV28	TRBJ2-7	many	CASTRRAIGQGEYF
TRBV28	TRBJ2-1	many	CASSPIVAGMDEQFF
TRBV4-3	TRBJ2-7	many	CASSQEETGAYEQYF
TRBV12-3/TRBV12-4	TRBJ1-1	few	CASSTNTEAFF
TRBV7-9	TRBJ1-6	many	CASSLDGGSSPLHF
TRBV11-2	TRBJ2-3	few	CASRGVDSGEGTDTQYF
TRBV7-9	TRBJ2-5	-	CASSFDAAQETQYF
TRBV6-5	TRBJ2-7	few	CASRIDRVAYEQYF
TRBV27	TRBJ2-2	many	CASSFGLDTGELFF
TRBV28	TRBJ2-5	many	CASSFPRQNFQETQYF
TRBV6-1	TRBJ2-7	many	CASSEIDELEQYF
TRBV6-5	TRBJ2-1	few	CASSRGQNEQFF
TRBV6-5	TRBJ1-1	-	CASSAPGQVTRTFF
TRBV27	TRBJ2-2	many	CASSLSPRGGELFF
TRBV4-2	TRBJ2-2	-	CASSQTTGTNTGELFF
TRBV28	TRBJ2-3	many	CASSSGLADITDTQYF
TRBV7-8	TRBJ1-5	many	CASSLVQGQPQHF
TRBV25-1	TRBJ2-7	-	CASSAHRGPAYEQYF
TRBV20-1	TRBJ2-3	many	CSAYPKGGGLLRDTQYF
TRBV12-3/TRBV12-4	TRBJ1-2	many	CASSPPSGVYGYTF
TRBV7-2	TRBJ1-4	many	CASSLVAPGRANEKLFF
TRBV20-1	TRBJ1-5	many	CSARDLTGPADQPQHF
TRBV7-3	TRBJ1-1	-	CASRLNRDTEAFF
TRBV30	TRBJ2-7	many	CAWAGTSANGVNEQYF